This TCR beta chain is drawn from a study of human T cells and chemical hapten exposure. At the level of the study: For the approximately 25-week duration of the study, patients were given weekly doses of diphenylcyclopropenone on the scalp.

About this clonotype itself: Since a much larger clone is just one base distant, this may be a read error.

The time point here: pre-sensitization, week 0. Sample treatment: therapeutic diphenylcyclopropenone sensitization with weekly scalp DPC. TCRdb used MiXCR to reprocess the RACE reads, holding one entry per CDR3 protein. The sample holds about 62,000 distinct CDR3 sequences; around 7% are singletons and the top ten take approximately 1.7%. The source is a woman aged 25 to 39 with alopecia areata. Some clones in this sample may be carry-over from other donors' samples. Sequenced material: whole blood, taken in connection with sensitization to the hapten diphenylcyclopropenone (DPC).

The CDR3 nucleotides are TGCGCCAGCAGCTGGCAAAAAGAGGCCCACACTGAAACTTTCTTT. Protein sequence: CASSWQKEAHTETFF. The chain joins TRBV5-1 to TRBJ1-1; D uncertain. CDR1 is SGHRS and CDR2 is YFSETQ in the germline V gene. This CDR3 has 15 amino acids.